This entry concerns a single T cell receptor beta chain. The CDR3 is 16 residues long. Germline CDR1 SEHNR, CDR2 FQNEAQ (reference sequence). V lost 4 bases, J lost 0 bases, and 5 bases stayed unmatched. The data were obtained in a study of blood T cell repertoires in COVID-19. Under the authors' procedure: Amplifying reference gene primers gave estimates of nucleated cell counts. Clones were sequenced by immunoSEQ multiplex PCR, and TCRdb holds only the in-frame ones, with some missing. The DNA gave D and trimming, while V, J and clone size come from that table. The table lists around 100,000 clones, approximately 93% of them singletons.

The chain has TRBV7-9 and TRBJ1-4, with 7 bases identical to TRBD1. The sequence was obtained from a man in his fifties with active COVID-19. The sequenced sample was peripheral blood. CDR3 bases: TGTGCCAGCAGCTCCAGGGGGTCTGCAACTAATGAAAAACTGTTTTTT. It is translated as CASSSRGSATNEKLFF.